Given below is one T cell receptor beta chain in context. In the PCR, 60 Vbeta and 13 Jbeta primers were used. Measured with immunoSEQ multiplex PCR; TCRdb has only the in-frame clones, and not every one. Of about 180,000 clones listed, around 75% are singletons. V lost 0 bases to trimming and J lost 3 bases, with 14 bases between them. CDR3 length equals 16 residues. Germline CDR1 LGHNA, CDR2 YNFKEQ. The data are from a study of cytomegalovirus exposure and HLA in healthy donors. This TCR came from a male donor in good health and CMV-seronegative. The sample was PBMCs. This sequence joins TRBV4-2 and TRBJ1-2, with D perhaps matching TRBD1 (6 bases). CDR3 sequence: CASSQEGAGQYYGYTF. DNA for the CDR3: TGTGCCAGCAGCCAAGAAGGTGCAGGACAGTACTATGGCTACACCTTC.